The rows below give T cell receptor beta chains drawn from one sample of a study of OX40 agonist ivuxolimab in advanced cancers. Profiling relied on immunoSEQ multiplex PCR, and the TCRdb table lists in-frame clones only, not all of them. The sample yields about 12,000 clones, approximately 83% seen once. The source material was CD4+ or CD8+ T cells sorted from blood, sampled in a trial of the OX40 agonist ivuxolimab. These receptors originate from an adult with an advanced solid tumor such as melanoma, head and neck, liver or kidney cancer. Each CDR3 is given without its conserved first and last residue. Each record gives: CDR3 length, J gene, V gene, CDR3 protein.

length: 13
J: TRBJ2-1
V: TRBV4-1
CDR3: ASASGRGWGNEQF

length: 12
J: TRBJ1-1
V: TRBV13
CDR3: ASSLNRRNTEAF

length: 12
J: TRBJ2-1
V: TRBV2
CDR3: ASTTSGRLNEQF

length: 12
J: TRBJ2-2
V: TRBV7-8
CDR3: ASSLETGTGELF

length: 16
J: TRBJ2-7
V: TRBV5-4
CDR3: ASSQDRQGTSGLYEQY

length: 14
J: TRBJ2-7
V: TRBV6-1
CDR3: ASSDGTSYPTRQQY

length: 15
J: TRBJ2-7
V: TRBV2
CDR3: ASSEAHGWGRDYEQY

length: 11
J: TRBJ1-1
V: TRBV28
CDR3: ASRTDGGTEAF

length: 11
J: TRBJ2-7
V: TRBV27
CDR3: ASSFFGGYEQY

length: 12
J: TRBJ2-7
V: TRBV2
CDR3: ASSEVTSSYEQY